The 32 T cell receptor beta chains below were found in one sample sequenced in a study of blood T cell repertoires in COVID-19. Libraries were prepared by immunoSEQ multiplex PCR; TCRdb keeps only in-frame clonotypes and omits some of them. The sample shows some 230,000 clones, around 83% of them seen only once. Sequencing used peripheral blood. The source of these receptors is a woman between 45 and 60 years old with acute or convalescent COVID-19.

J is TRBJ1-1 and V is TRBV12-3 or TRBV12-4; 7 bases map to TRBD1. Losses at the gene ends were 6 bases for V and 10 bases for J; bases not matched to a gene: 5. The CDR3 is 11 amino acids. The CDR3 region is CASRLTGAAFF. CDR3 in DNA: TGTGCCAGCAGACTAACAGGGGCAGCTTTCTTT.

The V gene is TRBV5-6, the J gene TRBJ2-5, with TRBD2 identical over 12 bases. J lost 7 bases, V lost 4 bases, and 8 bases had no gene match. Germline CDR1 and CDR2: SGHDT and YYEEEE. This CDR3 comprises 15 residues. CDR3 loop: CASSQLAGGQVTQYF. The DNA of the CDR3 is TGTGCCAGCAGCCAGCTAGCGGGGGGGCAGGTGACCCAGTACTTC.

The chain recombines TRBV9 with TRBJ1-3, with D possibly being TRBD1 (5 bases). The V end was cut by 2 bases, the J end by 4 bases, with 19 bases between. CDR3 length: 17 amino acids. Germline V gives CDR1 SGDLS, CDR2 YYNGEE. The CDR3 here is CASSVTNQQVRGNTIYF. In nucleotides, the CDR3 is TGTGCCAGCAGCGTCACTAACCAACAGGTGCGGGGAAACACCATATATTTT.

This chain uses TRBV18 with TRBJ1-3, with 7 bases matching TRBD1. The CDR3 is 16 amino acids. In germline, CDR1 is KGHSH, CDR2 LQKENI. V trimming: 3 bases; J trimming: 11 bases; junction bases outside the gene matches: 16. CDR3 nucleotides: TGTGCCAGCTCACCTTTAAGCAGGGGGTACGTTACCCCCATATATTTT. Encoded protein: CASSPLSRGYVTPIYF.

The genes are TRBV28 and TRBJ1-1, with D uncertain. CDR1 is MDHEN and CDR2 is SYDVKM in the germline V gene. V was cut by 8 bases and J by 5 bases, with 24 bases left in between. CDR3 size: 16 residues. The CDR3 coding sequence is TGTGCCAGCTCCACACCCGGATTCGGGGAGAAGACTGAAGCTTTCTTT. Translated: CASSTPGFGEKTEAFF. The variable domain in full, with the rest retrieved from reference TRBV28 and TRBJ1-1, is DVKVTQSSRYLVKRTGEKVFLECVQDMDHENMFWYRQDPGLGLRLIYFSYDVKMKEKGDIPEGYSVSREKKERFSLILESASTNQTSMYLCASSTPGFGEKTEAFFGQGTRLTVV.

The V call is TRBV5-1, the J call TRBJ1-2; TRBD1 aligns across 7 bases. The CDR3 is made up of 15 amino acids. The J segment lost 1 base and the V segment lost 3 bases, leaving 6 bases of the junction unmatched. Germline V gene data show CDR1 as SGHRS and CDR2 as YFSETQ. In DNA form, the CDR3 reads TGCGCCAGCAGCTGGGGACAGAATGATAACTATGGCTACACCTTC. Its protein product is CASSWGQNDNYGYTF. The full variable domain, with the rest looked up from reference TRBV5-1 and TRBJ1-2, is KAGVTQTPRYLIKTRGQQVTLSCSPISGHRSVSWYQQTPGQGLQFLFEYFSETQRNKGNFPGRFSGRQFSNSRSEMNVSTLELGDSALYLCASSWGQNDNYGYTFGSGTRLTVV.

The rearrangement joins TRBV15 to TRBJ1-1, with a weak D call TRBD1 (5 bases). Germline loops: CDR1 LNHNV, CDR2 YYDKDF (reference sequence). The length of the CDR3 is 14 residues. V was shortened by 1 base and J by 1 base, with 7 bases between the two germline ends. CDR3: CATSRVQGNTEAFF. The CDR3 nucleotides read TGTGCCACCAGCAGAGTTCAGGGGAACACTGAAGCTTTCTTT. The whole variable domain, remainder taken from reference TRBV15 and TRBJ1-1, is DAMVIQNPRYQVTQFGKPVTLSCSQTLNHNVMYWYQQKSSQAPKLLFHYYDKDFNNEADTPDNFQSRRPNTSFCFLDIRSPGLGDTAMYLCATSRVQGNTEAFFGQGTRLTVV.

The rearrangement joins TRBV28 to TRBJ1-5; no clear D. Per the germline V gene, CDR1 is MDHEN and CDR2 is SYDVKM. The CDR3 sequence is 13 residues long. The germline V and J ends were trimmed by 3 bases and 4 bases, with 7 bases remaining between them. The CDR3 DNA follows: TGTGCCAGCAGTTTCGAGGTTAATCAGCCCCAGCATTTT. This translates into CASSFEVNQPQHF. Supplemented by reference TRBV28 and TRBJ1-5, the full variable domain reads DVKVTQSSRYLVKRTGEKVFLECVQDMDHENMFWYRQDPGLGLRLIYFSYDVKMKEKGDIPEGYSVSREKKERFSLILESASTNQTSMYLCASSFEVNQPQHFGDGTRLSIL.

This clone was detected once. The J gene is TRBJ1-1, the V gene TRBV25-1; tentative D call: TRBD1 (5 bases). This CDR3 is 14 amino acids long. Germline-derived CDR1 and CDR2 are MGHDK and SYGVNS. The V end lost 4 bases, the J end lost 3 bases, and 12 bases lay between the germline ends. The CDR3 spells CASSVWGRDTEAFF. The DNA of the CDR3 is TGTGCCAGCAGTGTGTGGGGGAGGGACACTGAAGCTTTCTTT.

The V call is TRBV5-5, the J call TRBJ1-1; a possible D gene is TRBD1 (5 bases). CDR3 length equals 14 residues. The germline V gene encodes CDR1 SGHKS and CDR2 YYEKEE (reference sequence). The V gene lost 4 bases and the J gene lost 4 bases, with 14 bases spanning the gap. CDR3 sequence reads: CASSDLREGTEAFF. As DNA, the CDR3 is TGTGCCAGCAGCGATCTCAGGGAGGGCACTGAAGCTTTCTTT.

DNA of the CDR3: TGTGCCAGCAGCCAGACTGGCTCCACAGATACGCAGTATTTT. Its protein is CASSQTGSTDTQYF. The V call is TRBV4-2, the J call TRBJ2-3; D uncertain. This CDR3 has 14 amino acids. Trimming pared 3 bases from V and 2 bases from J, leaving 9 bases between. Germline V lookup: CDR1 LGHNA, CDR2 YNFKEQ.

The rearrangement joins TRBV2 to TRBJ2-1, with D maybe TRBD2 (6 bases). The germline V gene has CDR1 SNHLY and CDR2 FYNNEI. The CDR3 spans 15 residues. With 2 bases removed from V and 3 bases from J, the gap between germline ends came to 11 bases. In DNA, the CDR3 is TGTGCCAGCAGTGAATGGCGGGACGTCTACAATGAGCAGTTCTTC. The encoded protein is CASSEWRDVYNEQFF.

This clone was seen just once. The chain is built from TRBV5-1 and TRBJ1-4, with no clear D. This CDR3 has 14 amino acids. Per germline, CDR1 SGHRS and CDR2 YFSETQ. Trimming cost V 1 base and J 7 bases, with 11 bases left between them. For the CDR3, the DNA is TGCGCCAGCAGCTTGCGCACCGGGTCTGAAAAACTGTTTTTT. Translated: CASSLRTGSEKLFF.

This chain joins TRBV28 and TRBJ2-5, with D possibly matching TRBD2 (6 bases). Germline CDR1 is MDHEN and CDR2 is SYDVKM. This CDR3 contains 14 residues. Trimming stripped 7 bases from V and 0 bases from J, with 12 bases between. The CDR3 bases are TGTGCCAGCACTTCCGGAGGGTACCAAGAGACCCAGTACTTC. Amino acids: CASTSGGYQETQYF.

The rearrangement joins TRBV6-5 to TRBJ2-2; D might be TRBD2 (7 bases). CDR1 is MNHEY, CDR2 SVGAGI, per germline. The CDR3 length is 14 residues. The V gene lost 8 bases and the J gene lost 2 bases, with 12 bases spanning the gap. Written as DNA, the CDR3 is TGTGCCAGCCGGCGGGGGCCAAACACCGGGGAGCTGTTTTTT. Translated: CASRRGPNTGELFF.

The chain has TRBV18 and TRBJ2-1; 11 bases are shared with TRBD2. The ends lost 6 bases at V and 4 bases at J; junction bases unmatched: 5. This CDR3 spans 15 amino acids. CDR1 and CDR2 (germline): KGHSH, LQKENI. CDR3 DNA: TGTGCCAGCTCGACCGGACTAGCGGGTTACAATGAGCAGTTCTTC. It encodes CASSTGLAGYNEQFF.

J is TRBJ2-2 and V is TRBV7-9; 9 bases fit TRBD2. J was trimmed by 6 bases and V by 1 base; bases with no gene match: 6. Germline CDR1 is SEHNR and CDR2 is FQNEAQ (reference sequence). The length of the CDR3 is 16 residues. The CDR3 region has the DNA TGTGCCAGCAGCTTAGGTGCTAGCGGGACGGCCGGGGAGCTGTTTTTT. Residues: CASSLGASGTAGELFF.

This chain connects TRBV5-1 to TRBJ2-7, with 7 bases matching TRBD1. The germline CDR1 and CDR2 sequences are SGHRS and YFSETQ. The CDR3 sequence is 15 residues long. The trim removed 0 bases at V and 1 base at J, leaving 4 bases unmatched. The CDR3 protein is CASSLEGQISYEQYF. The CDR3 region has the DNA TGCGCCAGCAGCTTGGAGGGACAGATATCCTACGAGCAGTACTTC.

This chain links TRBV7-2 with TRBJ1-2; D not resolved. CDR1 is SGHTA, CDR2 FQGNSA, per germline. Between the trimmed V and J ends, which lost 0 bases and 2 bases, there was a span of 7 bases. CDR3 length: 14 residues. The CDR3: CASSLAAGNYGYTF. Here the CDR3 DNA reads TGTGCCAGCAGCTTAGCGGCCGGGAACTATGGCTACACCTTC.

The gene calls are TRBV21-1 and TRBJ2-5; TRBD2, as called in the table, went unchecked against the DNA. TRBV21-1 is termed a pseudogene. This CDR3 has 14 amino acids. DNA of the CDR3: TGTGCCAGCAGCAAACTAGCGGGAGGGGAGACCCAGTACTTC. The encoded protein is CASSKLAGGETQYF.

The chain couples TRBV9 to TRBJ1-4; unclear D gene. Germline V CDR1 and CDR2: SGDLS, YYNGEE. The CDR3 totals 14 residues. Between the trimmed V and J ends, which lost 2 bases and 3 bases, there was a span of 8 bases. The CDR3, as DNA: TGTGCCAGCAGCGTCTCGGCGGCTAATGAAAAACTGTTTTTT. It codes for CASSVSAANEKLFF.

In nucleotides, the CDR3 is TGTGCCAGCACACTAGAAACCGATGAGCAGTTCTTC. It translates to CASTLETDEQFF. The V call is TRBV12-3 or TRBV12-4, the J call TRBJ2-1, with a tentative D call TRBD2 (5 bases). V lost 7 bases and J 8 bases, leaving 12 bases between the germline ends. The CDR3 is 12 amino acids.

The CDR3 DNA reads TGCGCCAGCAGCTTGGCCGGGGACAGCGGCACAGATACGCAGTATTTT. Protein sequence: CASSLAGDSGTDTQYF. The chain couples TRBV5-1 to TRBJ2-3, with 7 bases identical to TRBD1. Losses at the gene ends were 0 bases for V and 1 base for J; bases not matched to a gene: 5. Germline V lookup: CDR1 SGHRS, CDR2 YFSETQ. This CDR3 is built from 16 residues. Drawing the rest from reference TRBV5-1 and TRBJ2-3, the complete variable domain is KAGVTQTPRYLIKTRGQQVTLSCSPISGHRSVSWYQQTPGQGLQFLFEYFSETQRNKGNFPGRFSGRQFSNSRSEMNVSTLELGDSALYLCASSLAGDSGTDTQYFGPGTRLTVL.

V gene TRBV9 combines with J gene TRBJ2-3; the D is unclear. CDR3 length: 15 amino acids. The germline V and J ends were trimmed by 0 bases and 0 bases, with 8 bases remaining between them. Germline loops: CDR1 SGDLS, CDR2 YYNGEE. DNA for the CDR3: TGTGCCAGCAGCGTAGGAGCAACTAGCACAGATACGCAGTATTTT. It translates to CASSVGATSTDTQYF.

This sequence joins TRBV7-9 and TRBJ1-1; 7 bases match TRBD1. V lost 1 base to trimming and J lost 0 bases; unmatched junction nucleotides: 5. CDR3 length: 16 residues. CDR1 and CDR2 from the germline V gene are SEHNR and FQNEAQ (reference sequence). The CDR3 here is CASSLGTGQMNTEAFF. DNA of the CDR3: TGTGCCAGCAGCTTAGGGACGGGACAGATGAACACTGAAGCTTTCTTT.

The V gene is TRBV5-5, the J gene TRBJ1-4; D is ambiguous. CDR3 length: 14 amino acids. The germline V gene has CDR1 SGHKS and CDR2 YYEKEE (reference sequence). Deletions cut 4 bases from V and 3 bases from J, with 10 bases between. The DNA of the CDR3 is TGTGCCAGCAGCCTTGACTTAGCTAATGAAAAACTGTTTTTT. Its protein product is CASSLDLANEKLFF.

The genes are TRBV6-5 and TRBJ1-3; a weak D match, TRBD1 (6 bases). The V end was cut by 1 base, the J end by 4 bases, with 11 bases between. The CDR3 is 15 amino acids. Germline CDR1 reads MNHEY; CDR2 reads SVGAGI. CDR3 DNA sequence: TGTGCCAGCAGTTACTTTTCCAGGGGCGGAAACACCATATATTTT. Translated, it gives CASSYFSRGGNTIYF.

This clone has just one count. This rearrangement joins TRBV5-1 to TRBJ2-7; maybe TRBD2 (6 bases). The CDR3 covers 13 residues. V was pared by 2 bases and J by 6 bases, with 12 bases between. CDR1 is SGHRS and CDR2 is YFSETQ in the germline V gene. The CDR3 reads CASSFSGGGEQYF. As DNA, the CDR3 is TGCGCCAGCAGCTTTTCCGGGGGAGGCGAGCAGTACTTC.

The CDR3 region is CASSERTSGVGEQYF. The CDR3 DNA reads TGTGCCAGCAGCGAACGGACTAGCGGGGTCGGAGAGCAGTACTTC. The rearrangement links TRBV7-2 to TRBJ2-7, with 12 bases fitting TRBD2. Trimming took 5 bases from V and 7 from J; bases not matched to a gene: 9. CDR3 length: 15 amino acids. In germline, CDR1 is SGHTA, CDR2 FQGNSA.

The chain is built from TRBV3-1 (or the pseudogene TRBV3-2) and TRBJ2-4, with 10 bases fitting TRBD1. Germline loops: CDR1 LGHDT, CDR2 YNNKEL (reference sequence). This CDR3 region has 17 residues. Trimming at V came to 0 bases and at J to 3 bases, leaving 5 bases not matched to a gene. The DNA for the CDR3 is TGTGCCAGCAGCCAAGATTGGACAGGGGGGGACAAAAACATTCAGTACTTC. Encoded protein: CASSQDWTGGDKNIQYF.

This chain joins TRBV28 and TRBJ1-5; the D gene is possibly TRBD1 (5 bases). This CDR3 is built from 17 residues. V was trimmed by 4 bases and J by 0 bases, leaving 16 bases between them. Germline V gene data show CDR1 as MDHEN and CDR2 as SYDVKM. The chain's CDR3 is CASSSSGGAYSNQPQHF. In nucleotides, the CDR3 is TGTGCCAGCAGTTCTTCCGGCGGGGCTTATAGCAATCAGCCCCAGCATTTT.

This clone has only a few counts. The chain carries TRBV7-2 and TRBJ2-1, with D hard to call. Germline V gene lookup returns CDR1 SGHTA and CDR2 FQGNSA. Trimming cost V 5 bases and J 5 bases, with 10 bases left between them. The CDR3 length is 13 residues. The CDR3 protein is CASSPSRNNEQFF. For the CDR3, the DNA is TGTGCCAGCAGCCCCAGCAGGAACAATGAGCAGTTCTTC.